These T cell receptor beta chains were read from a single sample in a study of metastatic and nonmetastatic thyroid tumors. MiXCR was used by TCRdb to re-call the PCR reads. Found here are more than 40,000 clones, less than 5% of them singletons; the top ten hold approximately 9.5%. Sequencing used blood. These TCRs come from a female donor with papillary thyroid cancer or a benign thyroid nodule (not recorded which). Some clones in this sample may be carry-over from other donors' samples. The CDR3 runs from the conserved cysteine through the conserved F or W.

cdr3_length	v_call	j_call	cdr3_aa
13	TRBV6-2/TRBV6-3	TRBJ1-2	CASRDRVVHGYTF
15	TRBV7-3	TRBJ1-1	CASSLNQGGYTEAFF
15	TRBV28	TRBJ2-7	CASSQNRGKGYEQYF
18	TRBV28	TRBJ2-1	CASSPLHAGESSYNEQFF
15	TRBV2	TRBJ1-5	CASSIQGLTDQPQHF
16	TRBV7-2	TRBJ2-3	CASSLLVLAGRNTQYF
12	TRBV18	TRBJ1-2	CASSPADYGYTF
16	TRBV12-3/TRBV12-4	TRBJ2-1	CASSSWTGGSYNEQFF
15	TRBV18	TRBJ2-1	CASSPDGSSYNEQFF
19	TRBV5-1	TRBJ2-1	CASSPGLRGLAGHSDEQFF
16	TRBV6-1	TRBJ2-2	CASRVAGWGGTGELFF
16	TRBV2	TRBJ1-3	CASSGPSRVLGTTIYF
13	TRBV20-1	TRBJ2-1	CSPFSRSYNEQFF
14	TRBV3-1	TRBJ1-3	CASSQGSSGNTIYF
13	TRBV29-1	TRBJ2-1	CSVWDSSYNEQFF
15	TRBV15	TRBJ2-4	CATSRFSASKNIQYF
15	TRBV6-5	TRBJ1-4	CASSYSTGRYEKLFF
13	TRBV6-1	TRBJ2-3	CASSDGSTDTQYF
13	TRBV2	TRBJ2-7	CAATGLTGGEQYF
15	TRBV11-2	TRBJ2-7	CASSLVGGISYEQYF
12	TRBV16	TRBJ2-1	CASSQNGDEQFF
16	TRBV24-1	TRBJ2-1	CATSDLRAGGYNEQFF
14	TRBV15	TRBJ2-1	CATSRDLAGNEQFF
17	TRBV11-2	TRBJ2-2	CASSLQDSGWLAVEPFF
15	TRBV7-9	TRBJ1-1	CASSLAQGLDTEAFF
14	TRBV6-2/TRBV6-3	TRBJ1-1	CASSYGGGVEGAFF
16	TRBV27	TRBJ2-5	CASSQGWSGSRETQYF
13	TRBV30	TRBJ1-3	CAWGTGGANTIYF